This TCR beta chain derives from a study of blood T cell repertoires in COVID-19. The wider study: From the United States, Italy and Spain came samples of acute and convalescent COVID-19. From T cells, B-cell-depleted T cells, or PBMCs came the material, which was cDNA or gDNA.

Clones were read by immunoSEQ multiplex PCR, and TCRdb kept only the in-frame ones, dropping some. The table records around 320,000 clones, roughly nine tenths of them present only once. Germline CDR1 reads MNHEY; CDR2 reads SVGAGI. The V and J ends lost 2 bases and 5 bases respectively, with 12 bases between them. This CDR3 has 14 amino acids. The sequenced sample consisted of peripheral blood. V usage is TRBV6-5 and J usage is TRBJ2-5; tentatively, D is TRBD1 (6 bases). This receptor was taken from a young man with active or convalescent COVID-19. In DNA, the CDR3 is TGTGCCAGCAGTTACGCCAGGGGCGGTGAGACCCAGTACTTC. As protein: CASSYARGGETQYF.